This TCR beta chain is drawn from a study of chemoradiotherapy in HPV16-positive cancers. Overall study context: Functional T-cell assays on a couple of HPV16-positive patients' cells defined candidate HPV-specific clones and common TCR motifs. Study results and limitations: Non-HPV-specific T cells did not expand in tumors during treatment, whereas candidate HPV-specific clones and E7-related motifs did. In HPV16-positive patients, HPV-responsive T-cell expansion tracked better recurrence-free survival.

Points on this clone: The antigen remains unidentified.

From germline, CDR1 is LNHNV and CDR2 YYDKDF (reference sequence). CDR3 length: 15 amino acids. Trimming took 0 bases from V and 4 from J; bases not matched to a gene: 5. Samples were taken several times over chemoradiotherapy. The data were produced by immunoSEQ multiplex PCR, yet TCRdb's version contains in-frame clones alone and is incomplete. The repertoire has roughly 40,000 clones, around 80% of them found once; the top ten carry roughly 5.1%. The material sequenced was blood, taken from a patient who underwent chemoradiotherapy. The chain carries TRBV15 and TRBJ2-5; TRBD2 matches 7 bases. The TCR originated in a human donor with HPV-associated anogenital cancer. The DNA for the CDR3 is TGTGCCACCAGCAGAGATCTTGGGGGGGGAGAGACCCAGTACTTC. Protein product: CATSRDLGGGETQYF.